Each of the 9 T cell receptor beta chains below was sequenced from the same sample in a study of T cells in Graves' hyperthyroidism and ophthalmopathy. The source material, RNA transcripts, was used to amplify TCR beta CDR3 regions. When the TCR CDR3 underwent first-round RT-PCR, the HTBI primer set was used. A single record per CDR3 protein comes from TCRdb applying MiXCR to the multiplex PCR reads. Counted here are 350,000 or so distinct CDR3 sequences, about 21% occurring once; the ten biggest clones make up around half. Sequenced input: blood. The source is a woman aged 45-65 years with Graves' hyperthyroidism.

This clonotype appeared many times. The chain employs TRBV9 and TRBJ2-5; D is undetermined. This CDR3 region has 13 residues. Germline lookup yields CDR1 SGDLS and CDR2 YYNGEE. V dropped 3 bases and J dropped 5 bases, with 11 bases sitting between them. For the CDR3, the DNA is TGTGCCAGCAGCGGAGTGAGCCGGGAGACCCAGTACTTC. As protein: CASSGVSRETQYF.

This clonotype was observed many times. As DNA, the CDR3 is TGTGCCAGCAGTTGGGGACAGGGTAATTCACCCCTCCACTTT. Translated: CASSWGQGNSPLHF. The chain has TRBV28 and TRBJ1-6, with TRBD1 matching 9 bases. This CDR3 has 14 residues. CDR1 and CDR2 from the germline V gene are MDHEN and SYDVKM. The V and J ends lost 4 bases and 6 bases, in that order; junction bases with no gene match: 1.

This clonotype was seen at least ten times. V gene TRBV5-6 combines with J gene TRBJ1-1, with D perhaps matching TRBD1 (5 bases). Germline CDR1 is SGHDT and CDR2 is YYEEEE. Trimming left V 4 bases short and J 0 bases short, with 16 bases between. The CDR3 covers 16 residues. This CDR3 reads CASSPLGEGMNTEAFF. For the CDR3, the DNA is TGTGCCAGCAGCCCCCTGGGGGAAGGGATGAACACTGAAGCTTTCTTT.

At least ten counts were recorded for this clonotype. The CDR3 loop is CASSLAGTSGEAGTQYF. CDR3 bases: TGTGCCAGCAGCCTCGCCGGGACTAGCGGCGAGGCCGGTACGCAGTATTTT. V is TRBV7-2 and J is TRBJ2-3; the match to TRBD2 covers 11 bases. After removal of 5 bases from V and 8 bases from J, the junction contained 15 bases not matched to a gene. The CDR3 totals 17 residues. Germline V CDR1 and CDR2: SGHTA, FQGNSA.

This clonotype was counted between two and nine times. The CDR3 reads CASSLAQAPAEAFF. DNA for the CDR3: TGCGCCAGCAGCTTGGCCCAAGCCCCAGCTGAAGCTTTCTTT. The chain joins TRBV5-1 to TRBJ1-1; D unresolved. V lost 0 bases, J lost 6 bases, and 12 bases lay in between. This CDR3 region has 14 residues. CDR1 and CDR2 (germline): SGHRS, YFSETQ. The full variable domain, its missing parts supplied by reference TRBV5-1 and TRBJ1-1, is KAGVTQTPRYLIKTRGQQVTLSCSPISGHRSVSWYQQTPGQGLQFLFEYFSETQRNKGNFPGRFSGRQFSNSRSEMNVSTLELGDSALYLCASSLAQAPAEAFFGQGTRLTVV.

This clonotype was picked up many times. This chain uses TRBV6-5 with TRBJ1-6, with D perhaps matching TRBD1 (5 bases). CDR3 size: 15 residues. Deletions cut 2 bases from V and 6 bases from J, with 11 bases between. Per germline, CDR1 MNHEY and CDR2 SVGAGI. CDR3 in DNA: TGTGCCAGCAGTTACGGCGGGACGTTTAATTCACCCCTCCACTTT. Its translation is CASSYGGTFNSPLHF.

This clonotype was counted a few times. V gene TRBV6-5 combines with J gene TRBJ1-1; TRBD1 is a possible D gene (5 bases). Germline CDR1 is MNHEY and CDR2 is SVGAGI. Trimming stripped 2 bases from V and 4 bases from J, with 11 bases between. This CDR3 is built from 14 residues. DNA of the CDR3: TGTGCCAGCAGTTACCGCCCGGGGGGCACTGAAGCTTTCTTT. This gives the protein CASSYRPGGTEAFF.

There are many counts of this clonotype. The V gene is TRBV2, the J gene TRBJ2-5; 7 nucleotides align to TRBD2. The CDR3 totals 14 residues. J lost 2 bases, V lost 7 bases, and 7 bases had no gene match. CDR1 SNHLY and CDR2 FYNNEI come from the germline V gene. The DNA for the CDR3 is TGTGCCAGCAAGCGGGGCCAATCTCAAGAGACCCAGTACTTC. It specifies CASKRGQSQETQYF.

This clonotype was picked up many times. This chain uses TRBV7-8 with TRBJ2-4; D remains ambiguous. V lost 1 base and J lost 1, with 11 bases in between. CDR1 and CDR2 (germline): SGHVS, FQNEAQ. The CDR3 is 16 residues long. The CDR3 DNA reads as TGTGCCAGCAGCTTAGGCTTGGAGACGGCCAAAAACATTCAGTACTTC. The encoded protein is CASSLGLETAKNIQYF.